The 26 T cell receptor beta chains in this list originate from one sample, sequenced in a study of blood T cells in healthy people across ages. Primers used in a second PCR of roughly 6 to 11 cycles were a sample-barcoded 5' primer and a J-beta primer mix. TCRdb processed the 5' RACE reads anew with MiXCR; each CDR3 protein has one entry. The table has some 1,000,000 distinct CDR3 sequences, 25% seen once; the top ten hold 0.65% to 0.95%. The sample was also linked to a second study, of T cells of mothers and their children.

The sample taken for sequencing was blood. The receptors come from a girl aged 2-10 years in good health.

There are a few counts of this clonotype. This sequence joins TRBV9 and TRBJ1-4; a possible D gene is TRBD1 (5 bases). Between the trimmed V and J ends, which lost 4 bases and 0 bases, there was a span of 13 bases. Germline values: CDR1 SGDLS, CDR2 YYNGEE. The CDR3 is 16 amino acids. CDR3 amino acids: CASSPGTAATNEKLFF. The CDR3, as DNA: TGTGCCAGCAGCCCGGGGACCGCGGCAACTAATGAAAAACTGTTTTTT.

V and J are TRBV3-1 and TRBJ1-1, with D uncertain. CDR3 length: 14 amino acids. The germline V gene encodes CDR1 LGHDT and CDR2 YNNKEL (reference sequence). V lost 8 bases and J lost 0, with 13 bases in between. The CDR3 DNA reads as TGTGCCAGCGGATTCTTGGGATTGAACACTGAAGCTTTCTTT. This encodes CASGFLGLNTEAFF.

The chain recombines TRBV27 with TRBJ2-1; D is unclear. V was clipped by 0 bases and J by 0 bases, with 12 bases between them. CDR3 size: 17 residues. From germline, CDR1 is MNHEY and CDR2 SMNVEV (reference sequence). This CDR3 reads CASSLSLGSSSYNEQFF. As DNA, the CDR3 is TGTGCCAGCAGTTTATCCCTAGGGTCCAGCTCCTACAATGAGCAGTTCTTC.

This clonotype has only a few counts. This rearrangement joins TRBV20-1 to TRBJ2-3; tentative D call: TRBD1 (6 bases). Germline CDR1 DFQATT, CDR2 SNEGSKA (reference sequence). CDR3 length: 17 amino acids. V dropped 6 bases and J dropped 6 bases, with 28 bases sitting between them. For the CDR3, the DNA is TGCAGTGCCGCTGACTCGAGGGGCCGTTTGGGGGCGGATACGCAGTATTTT. As protein: CSAADSRGRLGADTQYF.

This clonotype was seen only a few times. This rearrangement joins TRBV6-1 to TRBJ1-5; 7 bases are shared with TRBD1. From germline, CDR1 is MNHNS and CDR2 SASEGT. J gave up 4 bases and V 6 bases, and 12 bases lay outside the gene matches. This CDR3 has 16 residues. The CDR3 DNA follows: TGTGCCAGCAGCCCGACCCCTGGGACAGCGAATCAGCCCCAGCATTTT. It yields the protein CASSPTPGTANQPQHF.

The J gene is TRBJ1-2, the V gene TRBV20-1; D is unclear. Deletions cut 5 bases from V and 0 bases from J, with 10 bases between. The CDR3 contains 13 residues. The germline V gene has CDR1 DFQATT and CDR2 SNEGSKA (reference sequence). CDR3 sequence reads: CSAAVGTNYGYTF. DNA of the CDR3: TGCAGTGCTGCGGTAGGGACTAACTATGGCTACACCTTC.

The chain has TRBV28 and TRBJ2-5, with 11 bases matching TRBD2. The end of the DNA aligns better with TRBJ2-1, so the J call may be wrong. Per germline, CDR1 MDHEN and CDR2 SYDVKM. The CDR3 is 22 amino acids. CDR3 DNA: TGTGCCAGCAGTTTAGGGGGTTTAACTAGCGGGAGTCCCCGATACCCAGGTAATGAGCAGTTCTTC. This translates into CASSLGGLTSGSPRYPGNEQFF.

The chain combines TRBV13 with TRBJ2-1, with D possibly being TRBD2 (5 bases). V shed 3 bases and J shed 8 bases, with 14 bases lying between them. The CDR3 contains 14 residues. Per germline, CDR1 PRHDT and CDR2 FYEKMQ (reference sequence). CDR3 sequence reads: CASSLTTYRDEQFF. The CDR3 DNA reads as TGTGCCAGCAGCTTGACTACTTATAGGGATGAGCAGTTCTTC.

The rearrangement joins TRBV12-5 to TRBJ2-1; D not certain. This CDR3 is 14 amino acids long. Germline V CDR1 and CDR2: LGHNT, FRNRAP. This chain's CDR3 is CATLRESSYNEQFF. The CDR3, as DNA: TGTGCCACTCTAAGAGAGAGCTCCTACAATGAGCAGTTCTTC.

This clonotype was counted between two and nine times. This chain joins TRBV5-1 and TRBJ1-4, with D tentatively TRBD1 (5 bases). CDR1 and CDR2 from the germline V gene are SGHRS and YFSETQ. V dropped 0 bases and J dropped 8 bases, with 17 bases sitting between them. The CDR3 covers 16 residues. CDR3 loop: CASSLEMFREGEKLFF. Here the CDR3 DNA reads TGCGCCAGCAGCTTGGAGATGTTCAGGGAGGGCGAAAAACTGTTTTTT.

The chain combines TRBV7-2 with TRBJ2-3; no clear D. V lost 1 base and J 4 bases, leaving 9 bases between the germline ends. The CDR3 has 14 residues. CDR1 is SGHTA and CDR2 is FQGNSA in the germline V gene. Here the CDR3 reads CASSLGIVPDTQYF. DNA for the CDR3: TGTGCCAGCAGCTTAGGGATTGTCCCAGATACGCAGTATTTT.

This clonotype was detected only a few times. The chain couples TRBV29-1 to TRBJ2-2; the D call may be TRBD1 or TRBD2 (5 bases each). The CDR3 has 15 amino acids. Per the germline V gene, CDR1 is SQVTM and CDR2 is ANQGSEA. V was trimmed by 6 bases and J by 0 bases, leaving 14 bases between them. The CDR3 loop is CSVGPQLTNTGELFF. The CDR3 coding sequence is TGCAGCGTGGGACCCCAGCTGACGAACACCGGGGAGCTGTTTTTT.

This clonotype was counted between two and nine times. The rearrangement links TRBV20-1 to TRBJ1-2; TRBD1 matches 7 bases. The germline gives CDR1 DFQATT, CDR2 SNEGSKA (reference sequence). The CDR3 runs 18 residues. V was pared by 0 bases and J by 8 bases, with 21 bases of the junction left unmatched. CDR3: CSAREGQNNFRLSSGYTF. CDR3 DNA: TGCAGTGCTAGAGAGGGACAGAATAATTTTCGGCTAAGTTCCGGCTACACCTTC.

The chain is built from TRBV11-1 and TRBJ2-1; tentative D call: TRBD2 (6 bases). Germline CDR1 SGHAT, CDR2 FQDESV (reference sequence). V lost 4 bases to trimming and J lost 5 bases, with 15 bases between them. The CDR3 sequence is 15 residues long. The CDR3 sequence is CASSSGGLLDNEQFF. The CDR3 nucleotides read TGTGCCAGCAGCTCCGGGGGACTTTTAGACAATGAGCAGTTCTTC.

This clonotype appeared a single time. This may stem from a read error, because a much larger clone lies one nucleotide away. The chain links TRBV9 to TRBJ2-7; TRBD1 agrees at 8 bases. The trim removed 2 bases at V and 3 bases at J, leaving 1 base unmatched. The CDR3 has 13 residues. The germline gives CDR1 SGDLS, CDR2 YYNGEE. The CDR3 is CASSVDRDYEQYF. CDR3 DNA sequence: TGTGCCAGCAGCGTGGACAGGGACTACGAGCAGTACTTC.

In its sample, this clonotype was seen a few times. One end of the junction does not line up with germline, which may come from a read error. This sequence joins TRBV3-1 and TRBJ2-1; 13 bases are a match to TRBD2. Germline V gene lookup returns CDR1 LGHDT and CDR2 YNNKEL (reference sequence). CDR3 length: 15 residues. CDR3 region: CAGSPGLAGENEQFF. CDR3 coding DNA: TGTGCCGGCAGCCCCGGACTAGCGGGAGAAAATGAGCAGTTCTTC.

As for this clonotype: A read error is likely, as this CDR3 ends without the conserved phenylalanine or tryptophan. The CDR3 loop reads CASSASPGQGRHEQYL. The CDR3 nucleotides are TGTGCCAGTTCCGCCTCCCCGGGACAGGGTCGCCACGAGCAGTACCTC. The genes are TRBV19 and TRBJ2-7, with 9 nucleotides matching TRBD1. The CDR3 has 16 residues. Per germline, CDR1 LNHDA and CDR2 SQIVND (reference sequence). J was trimmed by 5 bases and V by 8 bases; bases with no gene match: 16.

This clonotype has more than one count but fewer than ten. The chain carries TRBV5-1 and TRBJ1-2; D possibly corresponds to TRBD1 (5 bases). Germline CDR1 and CDR2: SGHRS and YFSETQ. This CDR3 has 16 residues. The V gene lost 4 bases and the J gene lost 4 bases, with 20 bases spanning the gap. In DNA form, the CDR3 reads TGCGCCAGCAGCCTAGAATCCAGGGCATCGGGCTATGGCTACACCTTC. Translated, it gives CASSLESRASGYGYTF.

This clonotype was seen ten or more times. The chain combines TRBV4-3 with TRBJ2-5; 9 nucleotides line up with TRBD2. The CDR3 contains 13 residues. The germline gives CDR1 LGHNA, CDR2 YSLEER. The V segment lost 4 bases and the J segment 5 bases; nucleotides outside the gene matches: 2. DNA for the CDR3: TGCGCCAGCAGCCCAGGGACTAGCGAGACCCAGTACTTC. Translating gives CASSPGTSETQYF.

This clonotype was observed a handful of times. This rearrangement joins TRBV20-1 to TRBJ2-5; TRBD2 might be the D (6 bases). The assigned J gene may be wrong: the sequence end matches TRBJ2-7 better. CDR1 and CDR2 from the germline V gene are DFQATT and SNEGSKA (reference sequence). The CDR3 is 15 amino acids. The DNA of the CDR3 is TGCAGTGCTATAGGAGGATCTAGCGAGACCTACGAGCAGTACTTC. Amino acids: CSAIGGSSETYEQYF.

This clonotype was observed a few times. The V gene is TRBV7-6, the J gene TRBJ2-7; D is perhaps TRBD1 (6 bases). The CDR3 runs to 15 residues. Trimming pared 5 bases from V and 2 bases from J, leaving 16 bases between. CDR1 and CDR2 from the germline V gene are SGHVS and FNYEAQ. CDR3 residues: CASSPGQDRAYEQYF. The DNA for the CDR3 is TGTGCCAGCAGCCCGGGCCAGGACAGAGCCTACGAGCAGTACTTC.

This clonotype was recorded a few times. The V gene is TRBV29-1, the J gene TRBJ2-1; D might be TRBD1 (5 bases). Germline V gene sequence: CDR1 SQVTM, CDR2 ANQGSEA. The CDR3 covers 12 residues. Trimming removed 4 bases at V and 7 bases at J, with 11 bases between. The CDR3 spells CSVVQGGNEQFF. Written as DNA, the CDR3 is TGCAGCGTTGTGCAGGGCGGAAATGAGCAGTTCTTC.

This clonotype was observed a handful of times. The V and J genes are TRBV4-3 and TRBJ2-7; tentatively, D is TRBD2 (5 bases). Between the trimmed V and J ends, which lost 5 bases and 6 bases, there was a span of 11 bases. Germline lookup yields CDR1 LGHNA and CDR2 YSLEER. This CDR3 has 12 residues. CDR3 coding DNA: TGCGCCAGCAGCGGTGAGGGCAGCGAGCAGTACTTC. Amino acid sequence: CASSGEGSEQYF.

This clonotype was picked up a small number of times. This chain uses TRBV7-2 with TRBJ1-1; the D is unclear. Trimming stripped 1 base from V and 5 bases from J, with 8 bases between. There are 13 residues in the CDR3. Germline CDR1 reads SGHTA; CDR2 reads FQGNSA. The CDR3 region is CASSLGTLTEAFF. The CDR3 nucleotides are TGTGCCAGCAGCTTAGGAACACTTACTGAAGCTTTCTTT. Supplemented by reference TRBV7-2 and TRBJ1-1, the full variable domain reads GAGVSQSPSNKVTEKGKDVELRCDPISGHTALYWYRQSLGQGLEFLIYFQGNSAPDKSGLPSDRFSAERTGGSVSTLTIQRTQQEDSAVYLCASSLGTLTEAFFGQGTRLTVV.

This clonotype was observed a few times. The V call is TRBV4-1, the J call TRBJ2-5; TRBD2 matches at 13 bases. This CDR3 has 17 residues. The J segment lost 5 bases and the V segment lost 4 bases, leaving 10 bases of the junction unmatched. In germline, CDR1 is MGHRA, CDR2 YSYEKL. The chain's CDR3 is CASSPIGLAGVGETQYF. The CDR3 nucleotides are TGCGCCAGCAGCCCGATTGGACTAGCGGGAGTAGGGGAGACCCAGTACTTC.

The chain joins TRBV4-3 to TRBJ2-5; 8 nucleotides align to TRBD2. Germline-derived CDR1 and CDR2 are LGHNA and YSLEER. This CDR3 contains 14 residues. V lost 1 base, J lost 4 bases, and 2 bases stayed unmatched. The CDR3 loop reads CASSQGRGGETQYF. CDR3 DNA sequence: TGCGCCAGCAGCCAAGGCCGGGGGGGAGAGACCCAGTACTTC.